This passage covers 3 T cell receptor beta chains from one sample sequenced in a study of patients and donors after allogeneic stem cell transplantation. One entry per CDR3 protein results from TCRdb running MiXCR on the RT-PCR reads. The profile covers 57,000 or so distinct CDR3 sequences, with about 14% appearing a single time and less than 35% taken by the ten largest. Sequenced sample: blood, either unsorted or a sorted T cell fraction (not recorded which). These receptors were collected from a human donor who was either an allogeneic HSCT recipient or a stem cell or donor lymphocyte infusion donor (not recorded which). It is not recorded whose cells these are; they may come from a transplant donor.

Judged by abundance, this clonotype is medium-sized. The CDR3 sequence is CSARARDPTQSEQFF. CDR3 sequence (DNA): TGCAGTGCTAGAGCTCGTGACCCCACGCAATCTGAGCAGTTCTTC. This sequence joins TRBV20-1 and TRBJ2-1; D is unresolved. Trimming removed 1 base at V and 9 bases at J, with 19 bases between. The germline V gene has CDR1 DFQATT and CDR2 SNEGSKA (reference sequence). The CDR3 has 15 residues.

The chain combines TRBV6-6 with TRBJ2-7, with 9 bases identical to TRBD2. Looked up from germline, CDR1 is MNHNY and CDR2 is SVGAGI (reference sequence). With V trimmed by 6 bases and J by 4 bases, 13 bases remained unmatched. The CDR3 runs 16 residues. CDR3 nucleotide sequence: TGTGCCAGCAGACCCCTAGCGGGAACCCCCGGTTACGAGCAGTACTTC. Its translation: CASRPLAGTPGYEQYF.

This clonotype was counted a few times. V and J are TRBV7-9 and TRBJ1-4; D not certain. There are 13 residues in the CDR3. CDR1 is SEHNR and CDR2 is FQNEAQ in the germline V gene (reference sequence). V lost 2 bases to trimming and J lost 12 bases, with 13 bases between them. The CDR3 loop reads CASSLTQTRQLFF. CDR3 sequence (DNA): TGTGCCAGCAGCTTAACACAGACTCGTCAACTGTTTTTT. The full variable domain, with the rest looked up from reference TRBV7-9 and TRBJ1-4, is DTGVSQNPRHKITKRGQNVTFRCDPISEHNRLYWYRQTLGQGPEFLTYFQNEAQLEKSRLLSDRFSAERPKGSFSTLEIQRTEQGDSAMYLCASSLTQTRQLFFGSGTQLSVL.